The 18 T cell receptor beta chains presented below share a single source sample, sequenced in a study of regulatory T cells in long-lasting Graves disease. Time point defined: newly diagnosed GD, antithyroid drugs for less than 3 months. Making the TCR library involved RNA that had been extracted from PBMCs. The TCR beta library used iRepertoire HTBI primers with Arm-PCR amplification of CDR3. Each CDR3 protein is one row after TCRdb ran MiXCR on the multiplex PCR reads. The repertoire holds under 250,000 distinct CDR3 sequences, with 15% to 20% as singletons. The data were also submitted as part of a second study, on T cells in Graves' hyperthyroidism and ophthalmopathy.

Sequencing used peripheral blood mononuclear cells (PBMCs), obtained at new diagnosis, from a patient treated with antithyroid drugs. Receptors were obtained from a woman aged 25 to 39 with Graves disease.

Comments on this clonotype: Since a much larger clone is just one base distant, this may be a read error. V is TRBV9 and J is TRBJ2-2, with 14 bases that match TRBD2. V was pared by 3 bases and J by 4 bases, with 5 bases of the junction left unmatched. The CDR3 runs to 17 residues. Germline V gene data show CDR1 as SGDLS and CDR2 as YYNGEE. The CDR3 nucleotides are TGTGCCAGCAGCGAGGGACTAGCGGGAGTAGGCACCGGGGAGCTGTTTTTT. Encoded protein: CASSEGLAGVGTGELFF.

This clonotype occurred many times. The V call is TRBV27, the J call TRBJ2-7, with TRBD1 matching over 7 bases. This CDR3 contains 15 residues. Germline V CDR1 and CDR2: MNHEY, SMNVEV (reference sequence). The V and J ends lost 4 bases and 2 bases, in that order; junction bases with no gene match: 8. CDR3 sequence: CASSSRGTDPYEQYF. The CDR3 DNA reads as TGTGCCAGCAGTTCCAGGGGGACAGACCCCTACGAGCAGTACTTC.

V and J are TRBV28 and TRBJ2-1; 9 positions agree with TRBD2. This CDR3 spans 16 amino acids. The V gene end was trimmed by 5 bases and the J gene end by 2 bases; junction bases not matched to a gene: 7. Germline V CDR1 and CDR2: MDHEN, SYDVKM. CDR3 DNA: TGTGCCAGCAGTACGACTAGCGGACTTACCTACAATGAGCAGTTCTTC. Translation gives CASSTTSGLTYNEQFF. The full variable domain, in which reference TRBV28 and TRBJ2-1 provide the parts outside the CDR3, is DVKVTQSSRYLVKRTGEKVFLECVQDMDHENMFWYRQDPGLGLRLIYFSYDVKMKEKGDIPEGYSVSREKKERFSLILESASTNQTSMYLCASSTTSGLTYNEQFFGPGTRLTVL.

This clonotype has only a few counts. The chain has TRBV9 and TRBJ2-7, with D perhaps being TRBD1 or TRBD2 (5 bases each). This CDR3 spans 14 amino acids. The germline V gene has CDR1 SGDLS and CDR2 YYNGEE. Trimming removed 3 bases at V and 5 bases at J, with 15 bases between. The CDR3 reads CASSESGTPHEQYF. The CDR3 nucleotides read TGTGCCAGCAGCGAGTCCGGGACCCCCCACGAGCAGTACTTC.

For this clonotype: A much larger clonotype is one base distant, so this may be a read error. The V and J genes are TRBV12-3 or TRBV12-4 and TRBJ1-2, with D possibly matching TRBD1 (5 bases). The germline V and J ends were trimmed by 3 bases and 5 bases, with 13 bases remaining between them. The CDR3 contains 14 residues. CDR3 sequence (DNA): TGTGCCAGCAGTTTCTTCAGGGAGAGGTATGGCTACACCTTC. It yields the protein CASSFFRERYGYTF.

A note on this clonotype: This may be a read error, as it is one base from a much larger clone. The chain is built from TRBV7-2 and TRBJ1-1; no clear D gene. The germline gives CDR1 SGHTA, CDR2 FQGNSA. The CDR3 has 12 amino acids. In DNA form, the CDR3 reads TGTGCCAGCAGCTTAGGGGCCACTGAAGCTCTCTTT. Protein: CASSLGATEALF.

This clonotype was counted only a few times. This may stem from a read error, because a much larger clone lies one nucleotide away. The chain has TRBV20-1 and TRBJ2-1; unclear D gene. The CDR3 runs 11 residues. CDR1 is DFQATT, CDR2 SNEGSKA, per germline (reference sequence). The CDR3 sequence: CSARKGNEHFF. The CDR3 DNA reads TGCAGTGCTAGGAAGGGCAATGAGCACTTCTTC.

On this clonotype itself: A read error is the likely source, as a far larger clone sits one nucleotide away. CDR3 sequence: CASSEAENNSPLHF. The CDR3 DNA follows: TGTGCCAGCAGTGAGGCAGAGAACAATTCACCCCTCCACTTT. The chain employs TRBV2 and TRBJ1-6; D not certain. There are 14 residues in the CDR3. V was shortened by 3 bases and J by 7 bases, with 10 bases between the two germline ends. Germline V gene sequence: CDR1 SNHLY, CDR2 FYNNEI.

This clonotype was seen ten or more times. The chain employs TRBV2 and TRBJ1-6, with TRBD1 matching over 8 bases. This CDR3 contains 14 residues. Germline CDR1 SNHLY, CDR2 FYNNEI. V lost 5 bases, J lost 12 bases, and 9 bases stayed unmatched. CDR3 sequence reads: CASSLGQAERPLHF. In DNA, the CDR3 is TGTGCCAGCAGTTTGGGACAGGCTGAAAGACCCCTCCACTTT.

The rearrangement joins TRBV28 to TRBJ1-1; D is uncertain. V was trimmed by 6 bases and J by 0 bases, leaving 14 bases between them. The CDR3 is made up of 15 amino acids. The germline gives CDR1 MDHEN, CDR2 SYDVKM. CDR3 protein: CASSTVWRMNTEAFF. CDR3 in DNA: TGTGCCAGCAGCACCGTATGGAGGATGAACACTGAAGCTTTCTTT.

This clonotype was detected only a few times. CDR3 sequence reads: CASSAGSKPYGYTF. The CDR3, as DNA: TGCGCCAGCAGCGCGGGATCGAAGCCATATGGCTACACCTTC. The chain joins TRBV5-1 to TRBJ1-2, with unresolved D. The CDR3 spans 14 residues. Germline V gives CDR1 SGHRS, CDR2 YFSETQ. V lost 4 bases and J 5 bases, leaving 15 bases between the germline ends.

The genes are TRBV6-9 and TRBJ2-2, with D perhaps TRBD1 or TRBD2 (7 bases each). The CDR3 is 17 amino acids. V was cut by 2 bases and J by 4 bases, with 17 bases left in between. Germline V gene lookup returns CDR1 MNHGY and CDR2 SVAAGI. DNA of the CDR3: TGTGCCAGCAGTTATCTAGGGAGGGGGCGCGGCACCGGGGAGCTGTTTTTT. Residues: CASSYLGRGRGTGELFF.

This clonotype was seen many times. The chain recombines TRBV9 with TRBJ2-5; TRBD1 matches 9 bases. Trimming took 4 bases from V and 5 from J; bases not matched to a gene: 9. Germline loops: CDR1 SGDLS, CDR2 YYNGEE. The length of the CDR3 is 15 residues. CDR3 sequence reads: CASSPPTGGVETQYF. The CDR3 DNA is TGTGCCAGCAGCCCGCCGACAGGGGGTGTGGAGACCCAGTACTTC.

Ten or more counts support this clonotype. The V call is TRBV28, the J call TRBJ1-1, with D possibly being TRBD1 (5 bases). Germline V CDR1 and CDR2: MDHEN, SYDVKM. The CDR3 covers 16 residues. V was trimmed by 1 base and J by 4 bases, leaving 16 bases between them. The chain's CDR3 is CASSLFGGRVGTEAFF. In DNA, the CDR3 is TGTGCCAGCAGTTTATTCGGGGGTCGGGTTGGCACTGAAGCTTTCTTT.

There are many counts of this clonotype. The J gene is TRBJ2-5, the V gene TRBV28, with 10 positions matching TRBD2. Germline V CDR1 and CDR2: MDHEN, SYDVKM. The CDR3 extends over 16 amino acids. V lost 7 bases and J lost 0; bases outside the gene matches: 8. CDR3 DNA: TGTGCCAGCAAACGAGCGGGAGGGCCGAACCAAGAGACCCAGTACTTC. This codes for CASKRAGGPNQETQYF.

CDR3 protein: CASFRGVKNTEAFF. CDR3 DNA: TGTGCCAGCTTTCGGGGGGTTAAGAACACTGAAGCTTTCTTT. The rearrangement links TRBV2 to TRBJ1-1; TRBD1 is a possible D gene (5 bases). CDR3 length: 14 amino acids. Trimming left V 8 bases short and J 1 base short, with 14 bases between. Germline-derived CDR1 and CDR2 are SNHLY and FYNNEI.

The rearrangement uses TRBV12-3 or TRBV12-4 and TRBJ2-3, with TRBD2 identical over 13 bases. V shed 6 bases and J 4 bases; nucleotides not matched to a gene: 16. This CDR3 region has 19 residues. In DNA, the CDR3 is TGTGCCAGCAGCCCGATCGGGACTAGCGGGACTGGGAAGTCAGATACGCAGTATTTT. Its translation: CASSPIGTSGTGKSDTQYF.

This clonotype was seen many times. The chain links TRBV2 to TRBJ1-5; D might be TRBD1 (5 bases). Trimming took off 0 bases at V and 9 bases at J, with 18 bases between the two ends. Germline V gene sequence: CDR1 SNHLY, CDR2 FYNNEI. This CDR3 comprises 16 residues. For the CDR3, the DNA is TGTGCCAGCAGTGAAGCGCTTCGAGGGGCCAGAGGGCCCCAGCATTTT. Amino acid sequence: CASSEALRGARGPQHF.